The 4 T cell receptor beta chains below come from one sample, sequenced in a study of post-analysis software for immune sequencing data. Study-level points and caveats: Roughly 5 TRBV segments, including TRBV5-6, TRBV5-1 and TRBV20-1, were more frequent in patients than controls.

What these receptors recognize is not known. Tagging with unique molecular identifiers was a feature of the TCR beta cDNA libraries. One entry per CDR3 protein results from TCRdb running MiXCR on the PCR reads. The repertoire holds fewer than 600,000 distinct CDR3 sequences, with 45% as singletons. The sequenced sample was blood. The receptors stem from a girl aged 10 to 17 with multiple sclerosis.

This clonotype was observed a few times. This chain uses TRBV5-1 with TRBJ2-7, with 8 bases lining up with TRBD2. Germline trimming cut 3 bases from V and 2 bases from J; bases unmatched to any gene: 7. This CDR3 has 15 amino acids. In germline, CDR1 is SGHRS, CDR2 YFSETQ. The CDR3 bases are TGCGCCAGCAGCTCCACCGGGGGGGAGACCTACGAGCAGTACTTC. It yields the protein CASSSTGGETYEQYF.

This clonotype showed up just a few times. CDR3 amino acids: CSVEDRTAQGANVLTF. Here the CDR3 DNA reads TGCAGCGTTGAAGATCGGACAGCTCAAGGGGCCAACGTCCTGACTTTC. The rearrangement joins TRBV29-1 to TRBJ2-6; tentatively, D is TRBD1 (6 bases). The CDR3 has 16 residues. CDR1 is SQVTM, CDR2 ANQGSEA, per germline. Trimming cost V 0 bases and J 4 bases, with 13 bases left between them.

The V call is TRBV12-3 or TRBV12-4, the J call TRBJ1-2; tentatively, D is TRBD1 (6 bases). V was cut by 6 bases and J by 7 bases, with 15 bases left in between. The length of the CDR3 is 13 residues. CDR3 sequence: CASSPAGGLGYTF. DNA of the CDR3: TGTGCCAGCAGCCCGGCGGGGGGGCTTGGCTACACCTTC.

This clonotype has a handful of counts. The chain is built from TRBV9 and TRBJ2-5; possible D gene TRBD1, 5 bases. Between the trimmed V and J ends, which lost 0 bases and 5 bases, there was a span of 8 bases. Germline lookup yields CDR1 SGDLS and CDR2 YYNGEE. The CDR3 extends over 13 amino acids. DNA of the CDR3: TGTGCCAGCAGCGTAGAGGGGCCTGAGACCCAGTACTTC. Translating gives CASSVEGPETQYF.